A selection of T cell receptor beta chains follows, all from one sample in a study of control samples from healthy donors and cancer patients. Libraries were prepared by immunoSEQ multiplex PCR; TCRdb keeps only in-frame clonotypes and omits some of them. The sample records more than 100,000 clones, around 89% being singletons. Sequencing used PBMCs. The receptors originated from a man in his sixties with lung cancer. The CDR3 runs from the conserved cysteine through the conserved F or W. D genes are given only for firm matches. Part of the rows lack a size; the others show once, few, many or a class for expanded clones.

TRBJ1-1 . . TRBV5-5 TGTGCCAGCAGCTTGGTAGCAGCTAACACTGAAGCTTTCTTT CASSLVAANTEAFF
TRBJ1-6 TRBD1 . TRBV18 TGTGCCAGCTCACCACTTGGGACAGGGGCCCCCCTCCACTTT CASSPLGTGAPLHF
TRBJ1-6 . few TRBV5-8 TGTGCCAGCAGCTCCATGGACTCCTATAATTCACCCCTCCACTTT CASSSMDSYNSPLHF
TRBJ2-3 . . TRBV20-1 TGCAGTGCTAGTTCGCCCAGCACAGATACGCAGTATTTT CSASSPSTDTQYF
TRBJ2-2 TRBD1 . TRBV2 TGTGCCAGCAGGAACGGACAGGGGCCAAACGGGGAGCTGTTTTTT CASRNGQGPNGELFF
TRBJ2-6 . . TRBV6-6 TGTGTTTCTGGGAGGGCCAACGTCCTGACTTTC CVSGRANVLTF
TRBJ2-5 . . TRBV15 TGTGCCACCAGCAGGGAGCTTGGAGAGACCCAGTACTTC CATSRELGETQYF
TRBJ2-7 . . TRBV4-1 TGCGCCAGCAGCCAAGAACCAGGCCTCGCCTCCTACGAGCAGTACTTC CASSQEPGLASYEQYF
TRBJ2-7 TRBD1 . TRBV5-1 TGCGCCAGCAGCCCTACAGGGGCAGTGCCGCGTGGGGAGCAGTACTTC CASSPTGAVPRGEQYF
TRBJ2-3 TRBD1 . TRBV18 TGTGCCAGCTCACCAAGAATGGGACAGGGGGAGGATACGCAGTATTTT CASSPRMGQGEDTQYF
TRBJ1-5 . . TRBV14 TGTGCCAGCAGCGTAGGTTTTGGCCAGCCCCAGCATTTT CASSVGFGQPQHF
TRBJ2-1 TRBD1 . TRBV24-1 TGTGCCACCAGTGATGGACTTGGGACAGGGGGCTACAATGAGCAGTTCTTC CATSDGLGTGGYNEQFF
TRBJ2-2 . . TRBV14 TGTGCCAGCAGCAACAAATTGAGGGGAACCGGGGAGCTGTTTTTT CASSNKLRGTGELFF
TRBJ1-6 TRBD1 . TRBV4-2 TGTGCCGCAACAGGGGTAGGCAATTCACCCCTCCACTTT CAATGVGNSPLHF
TRBJ2-3 TRBD2 . TRBV7-3 TGTGCCAGCAGCCCCGCGGGGGGGCCTCGCACAGATACGCAGTATTTT CASSPAGGPRTDTQYF
TRBJ1-2 TRBD1 . TRBV6-5 TGTGCCAGCAGTCGGGTACAGGGGGCGATGGGCTACACCTTC CASSRVQGAMGYTF
TRBJ1-2 . once TRBV18 TGTGCCAGCTCAGGGGTATATGTGGTCGGCTATGGCTACACCTTC CASSGVYVVGYGYTF
TRBJ1-1 . . TRBV5-5 TGTGCCAGCAGCTCACCGACTACACAGCTTAAGGTAGCTTTCTTT CASSSPTTQLKVAFF
TRBJ2-3 . . TRBV3-1/TRBV3-2 TGTGCCAGCAGCCAAGTACTGGCAGCCAACACAGATACGCAGTATTTT CASSQVLAANTDTQYF
TRBJ1-1 . . TRBV25-1 TGTGCCACCTCCCTTTCAGGGGAGGTGGACACTGAAGCTTTCTTT CATSLSGEVDTEAFF
TRBJ1-1 TRBD1 . TRBV24-1 TGTGCCACCAGTGTGGCGGGACAGGCAAAGAACACTGAAGCTTTCTTT CATSVAGQAKNTEAFF
TRBJ1-1 TRBD1 . TRBV30 TGTGCCTGGAGTGACAACAGGGGATATCGGAACACTGAAGCTTTCTTT CAWSDNRGYRNTEAFF
TRBJ2-2 . . TRBV7-6 TGTGCCAGCAGCTTCCCAACGAACACCGGGGAGCTGTTTTTT CASSFPTNTGELFF
TRBJ1-6 TRBD1 once TRBV7-9 TGTGCCAGCAGCGGACCGGGCCAGACAGGGGGCTTTGATTCACCCCTCCACTTT CASSGPGQTGGFDSPLHF
TRBJ1-2 . once TRBV9 TGTGCCAGCAGCGCTACAGGGTATGGCTACACCTTC CASSATGYGYTF
TRBJ1-4 . . TRBV3-1/TRBV3-2 TGTGCCAGCAGCCAAGATATCACGGAAAAACTGTTTTTT CASSQDITEKLFF
TRBJ2-1 . . TRBV18 TGTGCCAGCTCACCGACAGGTAGCTCCTACAATGAGCAGTTCTTC CASSPTGSSYNEQFF
TRBJ2-3 . . TRBV10-1 TGCGCCAGCAGTGGTGGGGGACCCACAGATACGCAGTATTTT CASSGGGPTDTQYF
TRBJ1-2 . . TRBV2 TGTGCCAGCAGTGAGGGTTCCTATGGCTACACCTTC CASSEGSYGYTF
TRBJ1-4 . . TRBV3-1/TRBV3-2 TGTGCCAGCAGCCCTAGGGACGGGAGCAATGAAAAACTGTTTTTT CASSPRDGSNEKLFF
TRBJ2-7 TRBD1 . TRBV27 TGTGCCAGCAGTCGGACAGGGGGATACGAGCAGTACTTC CASSRTGGYEQYF
TRBJ2-6 . . TRBV19 TGTGCCAGTAGTATAAAGAGGGCTCCAGGGGCCAACGTCCTGACTTTC CASSIKRAPGANVLTF
TRBJ2-1 TRBD2 . TRBV3-1/TRBV3-2 TGTGCCAGCAGCCAAGGACTAGCGGTAAGCTCCTACAATGAGCAGTTCTTC CASSQGLAVSSYNEQFF
TRBJ2-7 TRBD2 . TRBV4-1 TGCGCCAGCAGCCAAGATCCGACTAGCGGTCGGGAGCAGTACTTC CASSQDPTSGREQYF
TRBJ2-5 . . TRBV24-1 TGTGCCACCAGTGATTACAGGGAACTTTCGGAGACCCAGTACTTC CATSDYRELSETQYF
TRBJ1-1 . . TRBV3-1/TRBV3-2 TGTGCCAGCAGCCAAGCCCCCCCGCCCATGAACACTGAAGCTTTCTTT CASSQAPPPMNTEAFF
TRBJ2-7 . . TRBV6-1 TGTGCCAGCAGTGATCCCGGGCCCTACGAGCAGTACTTC CASSDPGPYEQYF
TRBJ1-1 . . TRBV18 TGTGCCAGCTCACCACTTTCTCAAACGGACAGAGCTTTCTTT CASSPLSQTDRAFF
TRBJ1-6 . few TRBV11-1 TGTGCCAGCAGCATGGGGACCTCCTATAATTCACCCCTCCACTTT CASSMGTSYNSPLHF
TRBJ1-3 . once TRBV7-8 TGTGCCAGCAGCTTAGCGCCATTTGGAAACACCATATATTTT CASSLAPFGNTIYF
TRBJ1-3 TRBD1 . TRBV7-3 TGTGCCAGCAGCCGACAGGGCTCTGGAAACACCATATATTTT CASSRQGSGNTIYF
TRBJ1-1 . few TRBV20-1 TGCAGTGCTAGTGTTGGGGACACTGAAGCTTTCTTT CSASVGDTEAFF
TRBJ2-2 . . TRBV7-2 TGTGCCAGCAGCTTAGGACGCACAGGCAGAACCGGGGAGCTGTTTTTT CASSLGRTGRTGELFF
TRBJ1-1 . . TRBV5-1 TGCGCCAGCAGCTTGGATGAGGGATTGTACACTGAAGCTTTCTTT CASSLDEGLYTEAFF
TRBJ1-2 . once TRBV6-5 TGTGCCAGCAGCCCAAGGTCTGCGAGTGCCTATGGCTACACCTTC CASSPRSASAYGYTF
TRBJ1-4 TRBD1 . TRBV10-3 TGTGCCATCAGCCTCTCGACAGGGGTTAATGAAAAACTGTTTTTT CAISLSTGVNEKLFF
TRBJ1-2 TRBD1 . TRBV6-6 TGTGCCAGCAGTCCGGGACAGGGCGGCTACACCTTC CASSPGQGGYTF
TRBJ1-3 . . TRBV3-1/TRBV3-2 TGTGCCAGCAGTCGGGGGGAGGACATATATTTT CASSRGEDIYF